The 16 T cell receptor beta chains below were found in one sample sequenced in a study of T cells in Graves' hyperthyroidism and ophthalmopathy. Researchers amplified the TCR beta CDR3 regions from RNA transcripts. HTBI primers drove first-round RT-PCR of the TCR CDR3. TCRdb re-analysed the multiplex PCR reads in MiXCR, keeping a single row per CDR3 protein. The sample contains 300,000 to 400,000 distinct CDR3 sequences, roughly 14% of which appear only once. Material: blood. Every receptor here comes from a woman aged 55 to 70 with Graves' hyperthyroidism.

This clonotype was seen a single time. A much larger clone lies one base from this, so it may be a read error. The J gene is TRBJ1-2, the V gene TRBV18, with D unresolved. Germline CDR1 and CDR2: KGHSH and LQKENI. V lost 8 bases, J lost 1 base, and 11 bases lay in between. The CDR3 is made up of 13 amino acids. The CDR3 DNA reads as TGTGCCAGCCCGGCGACGGATAACTATGGCTACACCTTC. Its translation: CASPATDNYGYTF.

Note on this clonotype: This may come from a read error, since a much larger clone is one base off. The J gene is TRBJ2-5, the V gene TRBV6-2 or TRBV6-3; 10 nucleotides match TRBD2. After removal of 4 bases from V and 5 bases from J, the junction contained 7 bases not matched to a gene. CDR1 is MNHEY and CDR2 is SVGEGT in the germline V gene. CDR3 length equals 15 residues. The CDR3 loop reads CASSSGTSVSETQYF. The CDR3 nucleotides are TGTGCCAGCAGTTCCGGGACTAGCGTGAGCGAGACCCAGTACTTC.

This clonotype was recorded many times. The gene calls are TRBV27 and TRBJ2-7; TRBD2 matches at 7 bases. The germline V gene encodes CDR1 MNHEY and CDR2 SMNVEV (reference sequence). The CDR3 covers 13 residues. The V gene end was trimmed by 11 bases and the J gene end by 5 bases; junction bases not matched to a gene: 12. The CDR3 protein is CAAGGEGRHEQYF. DNA for the CDR3: TGTGCCGCTGGGGGGGAGGGCCGGCACGAGCAGTACTTC.

This clonotype was found many times. The chain couples TRBV3-1 to TRBJ2-7, with TRBD2 matching 7 bases. V shed 4 bases and J 6 bases; nucleotides not matched to a gene: 6. This CDR3 has 13 residues. Per the germline V gene, CDR1 is LGHDT and CDR2 is YNNKEL (reference sequence). The chain's CDR3 is CASSPWRESEQYF. The CDR3 coding sequence is TGTGCCAGCAGCCCCTGGCGGGAGAGCGAGCAGTACTTC.

This clonotype was counted ten times or more. V and J are TRBV11-2 and TRBJ2-7; 10 nucleotides line up with TRBD2. CDR1 and CDR2 (germline): SGHAT, FQNNGV. Unmatched junction bases numbered 3, after V lost 6 bases and J lost 4 bases. There are 13 residues in the CDR3. CDR3 amino acids: CASRKLAGYEQYF. The CDR3 coding sequence is TGTGCCAGCAGGAAACTAGCGGGATACGAGCAGTACTTC.

This clonotype turned up a few times. The genes are TRBV11-3 and TRBJ2-7; 7 bases are a match to TRBD2. Germline V gene sequence: CDR1 SGHNT, CDR2 YENEEA. This CDR3 is built from 16 residues. The V segment lost 2 bases and the J segment 4 bases; nucleotides outside the gene matches: 11. The CDR3 loop is CASSLRLWEGYYEQYF. CDR3 nucleotides: TGTGCCAGCAGCTTAAGACTTTGGGAGGGATATTACGAGCAGTACTTC.

This clonotype has a handful of counts. The chain combines TRBV6-1 with TRBJ2-5; 9 bases map to TRBD2. Trimming took 9 bases from V and 4 from J; bases not matched to a gene: 21. The germline CDR1 and CDR2 sequences are MNHNS and SASEGT. CDR3 size: 18 residues. The chain's CDR3 is CASAQGYIAGGPGETQYF. As DNA, the CDR3 is TGTGCCAGTGCACAGGGATACATCGCGGGAGGGCCGGGAGAGACCCAGTACTTC.

This clonotype was recorded many times. The chain links TRBV28 to TRBJ2-7, with 10 bases identical to TRBD2. J lost 3 bases, V lost 7 bases, and 9 bases had no gene match. The germline CDR1 and CDR2 sequences are MDHEN and SYDVKM. The CDR3 runs to 15 residues. Here the CDR3 reads CASTEASGSNYEQYF. In DNA form, the CDR3 reads TGTGCCAGCACCGAGGCTAGCGGGAGTAACTACGAGCAGTACTTC.

As for this clonotype: A read error is possible here, since a much larger clone lies one base away. The rearrangement links TRBV24-1 to TRBJ2-2; D is unclear. There are 14 residues in the CDR3. CDR1 KGHDR and CDR2 SFDVKD come from the germline V gene. The DNA for the CDR3 is TGTGCCACCGGTGACCCAACGGACACCGGGGAGCTGTTTTTT. Protein product: CATGDPTDTGELFF.

As to this clonotype: A read error may explain this, as a much larger clone is one base away. The J gene is TRBJ2-2, the V gene TRBV11-3; 7 nucleotides agree with TRBD1. V trimming: 5 bases; J trimming: 6 bases; junction bases outside the gene matches: 6. CDR3 length equals 14 residues. Germline CDR1 reads SGHNT; CDR2 reads YENEEA. DNA for the CDR3: TGTGCCAGCAGCCGAGCAGGGGGTGCCGGGGAGCTGTTTTTT. Protein: CASSRAGGAGELFF.

As DNA, the CDR3 is TGTGCCAGCAGCCGGACAGGCGCATCGACCTACGAGCAGTACTTC. Protein sequence: CASSRTGASTYEQYF. The chain links TRBV9 to TRBJ2-7, with 7 bases aligning to TRBD1. Trimming removed 4 bases from V and 2 bases from J; junction bases left unmatched: 9. The CDR3 totals 15 residues. Looked up from germline, CDR1 is SGDLS and CDR2 is YYNGEE.

About this clonotype itself: A single base separates this from a much larger clone, so it may be a read error. This chain uses TRBV19 with TRBJ2-1; 7 bases align to TRBD1. CDR3 length: 16 amino acids. With 5 bases clipped from V and 10 bases from J, the junction kept 17 bases outside the gene matches. Per germline, CDR1 LNHDA and CDR2 SQIVND (reference sequence). The CDR3 protein is CASSPTLGTTRGEQFF. CDR3 DNA: TGTGCCAGTAGTCCCACCCTCGGGACAACCAGGGGGGAGCAGTTCTTC.

This clonotype was detected many times. V is TRBV20-1 and J is TRBJ2-1, with 8 positions matching TRBD2. The germline V gene has CDR1 DFQATT and CDR2 SNEGSKA (reference sequence). The ends lost 0 bases at V and 8 bases at J; junction bases unmatched: 12. The CDR3 consists of 16 residues. CDR3 loop: CSARDSGLAGSDEQFF. The CDR3 nucleotides are TGCAGTGCTAGAGATTCGGGGCTAGCGGGTAGCGATGAGCAGTTCTTC.

This clonotype was detected ten times or more. The V call is TRBV12-3 or TRBV12-4, the J call TRBJ1-2; 8 positions match TRBD1. V was pared by 6 bases and J by 2 bases, with 5 bases of the junction left unmatched. This CDR3 has 14 amino acids. CDR3 sequence (DNA): TGTGCCAGCAGACCATGGACAGGGAACTATGGCTACACCTTC. Translation gives CASRPWTGNYGYTF.

This chain connects TRBV12-3 or TRBV12-4 to TRBJ1-5, with 12 nucleotides matching TRBD1. Germline trimming cut 8 bases from V and 1 base from J; bases unmatched to any gene: 9. The CDR3 runs to 17 residues. CDR3 sequence reads: CASGGTGGYGSNQPQHF. The CDR3 bases are TGTGCCAGCGGCGGGACAGGGGGCTATGGAAGCAATCAGCCCCAGCATTTT.

The sample holds a few counts of this clonotype. The rearrangement links TRBV7-8 to TRBJ1-2; unclear D gene. With 1 base removed from V and 8 bases from J, the gap between germline ends came to 11 bases. Germline CDR1 reads SGHVS; CDR2 reads FQNEAQ. The CDR3 runs 13 residues. DNA for the CDR3: TGTGCCAGCAGCTTAGGAGGGATATGGGGCTACACCTTC. Residues: CASSLGGIWGYTF.